The T cell receptor beta chain under discussion was sequenced for a study of blood T cell repertoires in COVID-19 (dated by TCRdb to 2018 to 2020). Study-level background: Collaborator samples came from the United States, Italy and Spain and covered acute and convalescent phases of COVID-19. The material from the prospective study consisted of cDNA or gDNA derived from T cells, B-cell-depleted T cells, or PBMCs. The dataset comprised deeply sampled blood TCRbeta repertoires from subjects exposed to, actively infected with, or recovered from COVID-19. The repertoires were released in a freely available public database meant as a resource for research on the immune response to SARS-CoV-2. The samples were drawn from two sources: the first 160 participants of the ongoing ImmuneRACE study, and some 1,300 subjects contributed by 6 global collaborators. The sample metadata nearly always contained a de-identified subject ID, COVID-19 status, age in years and sex. Where available, HLA class I and class II types were obtained from metadata supplied by the sample provider rather than from assay-based typing.

At the junction V is shortened by 6 bases and J by 2 bases; bases outside the gene matches: 8. Sequences MDHEN (CDR1) and SYDVKM (CDR2) are obtained from the germline V gene. The CDR3 covers 15 residues, taking in both the cysteine and the phenylalanine. CDR3 DNA only is kept here, 45 bases in frame from base 1. Study-level results and caveats: The amount of clinical and demographic metadata varied by source and participant and was provided uncurated.

Remarks on this clone: The antigen it binds to is not known. Base qualities are not recorded, but no much larger clone differs from it by a single base.

Enrolling through a virtual design, the prospective study's participants ranged in age from roughly 18 to 89 years and lived across some 22 United States geographic areas. Cohort assignment in the prospective study relied on participant-reported clinical history from a screening survey and a study questionnaire. Recovered participants in ImmuneRACE Cohort 3 were defined as having two consecutive negative NP/OP PCR tests, clearance from a healthcare professional, or resolution of symptoms. Mobile phlebotomists in the prospective study collected whole blood, serum and a nasopharyngeal or oropharyngeal swab from every participant. Participants in the prospective study had the option to provide additional blood draws and questionnaires over a 2-month period. Before DNA extraction, blood samples from the prospective study were shipped at room temperature or frozen. TCRbeta CDR3 regions were amplified from genomic DNA by means of the immunoSEQ Assay, a bias-controlled multiplex PCR. The authors processed their data as follows. Within the assay, amplification of reference gene primers was used to estimate how many nucleated cells each sample contained. Sequence reads were collapsed and filtered to measure the absolute abundance of every unique TCRbeta CDR3 rearrangement. For each sample, productive Simpson clonality was calculated by taking the square root of Simpson's diversity index across productive rearrangements. TCRdb took over this immuneACCESS table, retaining in-frame rearrangements with V and J assigned. Such tables are incomplete; in checked studies, under half of the missing clones stem from an unresolved V gene, and the remainder is unexplained. V and J calls and clone size follow that table, whereas D and trimming were derived from the DNA. In this sample the table shows hundreds of thousands of clones, around 91% of which occur a single time. Approximately 8.8% of the sample lies in the top ten.

Sequencing input: PBMCs or T cells enriched from blood (not recorded which). The sequence was collected from a woman aged 40 to 50 who had recovered from COVID-19. This sequence uses TRBV28 and TRBJ2-7; 9 bases in between match TRBD1. The nucleotide sequence reads as follows: TGTGCCAGCAGAATCGGGACAGGGCGGACCTACGAGCAGTACTTC. Its product reads: CASRIGTGRTYEQYF.